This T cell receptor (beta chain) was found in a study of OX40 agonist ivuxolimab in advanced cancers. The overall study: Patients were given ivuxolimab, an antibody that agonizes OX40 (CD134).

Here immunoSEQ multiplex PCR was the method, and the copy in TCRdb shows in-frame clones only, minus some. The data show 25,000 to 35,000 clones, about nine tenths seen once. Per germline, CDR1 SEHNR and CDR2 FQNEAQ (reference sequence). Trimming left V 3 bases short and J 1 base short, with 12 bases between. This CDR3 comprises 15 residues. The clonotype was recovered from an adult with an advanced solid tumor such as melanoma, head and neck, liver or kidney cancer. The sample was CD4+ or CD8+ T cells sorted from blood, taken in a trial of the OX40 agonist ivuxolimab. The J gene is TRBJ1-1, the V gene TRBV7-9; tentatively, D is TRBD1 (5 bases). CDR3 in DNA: TGTGCCAGCAGCTTTCCGGGGCTAGCGAACACTGAAGCTTTCTTT. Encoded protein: CASSFPGLANTEAFF.